The entry below gives a single T cell receptor beta chain sequence along with its context. This CDR3 is built from 14 residues. The data are from a study of blood T cell repertoires in COVID-19. TCRdb's table, derived via immunoSEQ multiplex PCR, lists solely in-frame clones and lacks some. The table lists 470,000 or so clones, 70% to 90% of them singletons. The receptor's source is a human donor in a cohort sampled during active COVID-19. The chain uses TRBV21-1 and TRBJ2-7; the DNA was not used to check the table's D call, TRBD2. TRBV21-1 is shown as a pseudogene. Sample: peripheral blood. The CDR3 DNA is TGTGCCAGCAGCAGGGGACGGGGGGGTTACGAGCAGTACTTC. Its translation: CASSRGRGGYEQYF.